This T cell receptor (beta chain) was sequenced during a study of T cell responses to AZD1222 COVID-19 vaccine. Assay used: immunoSEQ multiplex PCR; TCRdb lists only in-frame clones, some missing. The data contain 50,000 to 70,000 clones, about 88% of them singletons. This CDR3 is built from 14 residues. Germline values: CDR1 MNHEY, CDR2 SVGEGT. Between the trimmed V and J ends, which lost 2 bases and 7 bases, there was a span of 12 bases. This specimen was peripheral blood, taken 28 days after the second AZD1222 dose. V and J are TRBV6-2 or TRBV6-3 and TRBJ1-5; tentatively, D is TRBD1 (6 bases). The source of this sequence is an adult who received the AZD1222 COVID-19 vaccine. The CDR3 nucleotides read TGTGCCAGCAGTTACGGACAGTATGGGCAGCCCCAGCATTTT. Translating it yields CASSYGQYGQPQHF.